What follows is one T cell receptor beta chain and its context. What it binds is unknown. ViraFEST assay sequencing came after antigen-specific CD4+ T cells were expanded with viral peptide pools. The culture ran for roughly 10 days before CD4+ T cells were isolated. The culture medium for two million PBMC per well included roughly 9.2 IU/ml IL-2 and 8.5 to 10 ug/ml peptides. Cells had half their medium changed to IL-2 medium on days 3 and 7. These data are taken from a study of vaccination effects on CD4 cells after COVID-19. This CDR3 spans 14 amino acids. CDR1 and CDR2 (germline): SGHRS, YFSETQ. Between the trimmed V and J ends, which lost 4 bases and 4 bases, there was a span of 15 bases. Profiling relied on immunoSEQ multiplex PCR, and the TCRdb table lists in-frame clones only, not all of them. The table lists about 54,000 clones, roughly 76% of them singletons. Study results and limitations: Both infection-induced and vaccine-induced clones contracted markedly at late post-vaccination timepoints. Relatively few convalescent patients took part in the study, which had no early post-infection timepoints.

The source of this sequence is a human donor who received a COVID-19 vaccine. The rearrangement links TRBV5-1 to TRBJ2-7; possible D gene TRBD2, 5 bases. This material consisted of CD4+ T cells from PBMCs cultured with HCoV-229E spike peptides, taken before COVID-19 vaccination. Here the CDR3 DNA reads TGCGCCAGCAGCCCGGGGATGGACGGTTACGAGCAGTACGTC. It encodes CASSPGMDGYEQYV.